This T cell receptor beta chain was documented in a study of blood T cell repertoires in COVID-19. Study in general: T cells, B-cell-depleted T cells, or PBMCs supplied cDNA or gDNA.

Clones were read by immunoSEQ multiplex PCR, and TCRdb kept only the in-frame ones, dropping some. Among 90,000 or so clones listed, around 86% were seen once. V lost 3 bases, J lost 7 bases, and 20 bases lay in between. There are 16 residues in the CDR3. The germline gives CDR1 SGHKS, CDR2 YYEKEE (reference sequence). The chain uses TRBV5-5 and TRBJ2-1, with D maybe TRBD2 (6 bases). The sequence derives from a human donor in a cohort sampled during active COVID-19. Sequenced: peripheral blood. CDR3 in amino acids: CASSSAHMIGGNEQFF. CDR3 in DNA: TGTGCCAGCAGCTCTGCGCACATGATCGGAGGGAATGAGCAGTTCTTC.